The present T cell receptor (beta chain) was sequenced within a study of cytomegalovirus exposure and HLA in healthy donors. Findings of the study overall: For most TCR sequences rarity was the rule, although some public TCRs occurred in many donors.

Germline V gives CDR1 GTSNPN, CDR2 SVGIG (reference sequence). V was shortened by 2 bases and J by 4 bases, with 15 bases between the two germline ends. The CDR3 loop spans 15 amino acids. Profiled with immunoSEQ multiplex PCR; TCRdb holds only in-frame clones, not every one. The table shows about 120,000 clones, with around nine tenths occurring only once. The sample holds a few counts of this clone. The antigen remains unidentified. The TCR was taken from a young woman in good health and CMV-seropositive. The chain couples TRBV30 to TRBJ1-5, with D maybe TRBD1 (5 bases). Sequencing input: PBMCs. In DNA form, the CDR3 reads TGTGCCTGGAGTATAGGTTCGGGGGTGAATCAGCCCCAGCATTTT. Protein product: CAWSIGSGVNQPQHF.